A single sample is the source of the 10 T cell receptor beta chains below, sequenced in a study of blood T cell repertoires in COVID-19. Repertoires were generated with immunoSEQ multiplex PCR, while TCRdb's copy carries only in-frame clones and drops some. In the table there are about 190,000 clones, about 80% of which are singletons. The sequenced sample consisted of peripheral blood. All receptors come from a woman in her sixties or seventies with COVID-19, enrolled during active disease.

The chain is built from TRBV10-3 and TRBJ1-3; perhaps TRBD1 as D (5 bases). Germline loops: CDR1 ENHRY, CDR2 SYGVKD. The CDR3 totals 14 residues. Trimming shortened V by 3 bases and J by 3 bases, and 9 bases separated the two germline ends. This CDR3 is CAISEGQGGNTIYF. CDR3 nucleotide sequence: TGTGCCATCAGTGAAGGGCAGGGTGGAAACACCATATATTTT.

J is TRBJ1-5 and V is TRBV9, with D possibly being TRBD1 (6 bases). The CDR3 contains 15 residues. Between the trimmed V and J ends, which lost 0 bases and 5 bases, there was a span of 12 bases. Germline V lookup: CDR1 SGDLS, CDR2 YYNGEE. The CDR3 spells CASSVDPGDDQPQHF. The CDR3, as DNA: TGTGCCAGCAGCGTAGATCCAGGGGACGATCAGCCCCAGCATTTT.

The chain links TRBV2 to TRBJ1-1; 7 nucleotides agree with TRBD1. CDR1 SNHLY and CDR2 FYNNEI come from the germline V gene. After removal of 7 bases from V and 4 bases from J, the junction contained 9 bases not matched to a gene. The CDR3 extends over 14 amino acids. CDR3 residues: CASTRTGARTEAFF. The CDR3, as DNA: TGTGCCAGCACACGGACAGGTGCTCGCACTGAAGCTTTCTTT.

The V and J genes are TRBV5-8 and TRBJ1-2, with D possibly TRBD1 on 6 matching bases. Trimming pared 2 bases from V and 7 bases from J, leaving 9 bases between. The CDR3 is 12 amino acids. Germline CDR1 SGHTS, CDR2 YDEGEE. The DNA for the CDR3 is TGTGCCAGCAGCTTACAGGGAGTTGGCTACACCTTC. Residues: CASSLQGVGYTF.

The chain has TRBV10-3 and TRBJ1-4; 9 nucleotides line up with TRBD1. Germline loops: CDR1 ENHRY, CDR2 SYGVKD. CDR3 size: 14 residues. Unmatched junction bases numbered 5, after V lost 6 bases and J lost 6 bases. Here the CDR3 reads CAISDRGVDEKLFF. For the CDR3, the DNA is TGTGCCATCAGCGACAGGGGGGTTGATGAAAAACTGTTTTTT.

The chain joins TRBV27 to TRBJ2-1, with TRBD1 identical over 8 bases. The CDR3 totals 15 residues. Germline V gene sequence: CDR1 MNHEY, CDR2 SMNVEV (reference sequence). V lost 2 bases to trimming and J lost 6 bases; unmatched junction nucleotides: 6. The CDR3 is CASSLKPRGLNEQFF. For the CDR3, the DNA is TGTGCCAGCAGTTTAAAACCCAGGGGGCTCAATGAGCAGTTCTTC.

The chain couples TRBV28 to TRBJ1-4; the D gene is possibly TRBD1 (5 bases). The germline V gene encodes CDR1 MDHEN and CDR2 SYDVKM. The CDR3 spans 16 residues. The V end lost 3 bases, the J end lost 5 bases, and 16 bases lay between the germline ends. The DNA of the CDR3 is TGTGCCAGCAGTTTTGCCGGGGGATGGCGAAATGAAAAACTGTTTTTT. It translates to CASSFAGGWRNEKLFF.

The chain couples TRBV28 to TRBJ2-1; TRBD2 aligns across 9 bases. The ends lost 5 bases at V and 4 bases at J; junction bases unmatched: 6. Per the germline V gene, CDR1 is MDHEN and CDR2 is SYDVKM. The CDR3 totals 15 residues. The CDR3, as DNA: TGTGCCAGCAGTCGCGGGGGGGGAGCATACAATGAGCAGTTCTTC. It yields the protein CASSRGGGAYNEQFF.

This chain uses TRBV6-6 with TRBJ1-2; perhaps TRBD1 as D (5 bases). CDR3 length: 15 residues. V dropped 0 bases and J dropped 6 bases, with 14 bases sitting between them. Germline assignment: CDR1 MNHNY and CDR2 SVGAGI (reference sequence). CDR3 protein: CASSYSPGRRNGYTF. CDR3 nucleotides: TGTGCCAGCAGTTACTCCCCAGGGCGTCGAAATGGCTACACCTTC.

The chain is built from TRBV9 and TRBJ1-5; no firm D call. Trimming pared 3 bases from V and 4 bases from J, leaving 14 bases between. This CDR3 comprises 15 residues. The germline CDR1 and CDR2 sequences are SGDLS and YYNGEE. The chain's CDR3 is CASSAADTFNQPQHF. CDR3 nucleotide sequence: TGTGCCAGCAGCGCCGCTGACACTTTTAATCAGCCCCAGCATTTT.